The 32 T cell receptor beta chains listed next were all sequenced from one sample in a study of cytomegalovirus exposure and HLA in healthy donors. Primers for the PCR totalled 60 Vbeta and 13 Jbeta. Here immunoSEQ multiplex PCR was the method, and the copy in TCRdb shows in-frame clones only, minus some. The sample lists about 99,000 clones; 10% were seen once. Sequences were obtained from PBMCs. Source of these receptors: a man in his forties or fifties in good health and CMV-seropositive.

This clone has more than one count but fewer than ten. This rearrangement joins TRBV5-6 to TRBJ2-1; 7 bases map to TRBD2. Trimming cost V 4 bases and J 6 bases; bases outside gene matches: 7. Per the germline V gene, CDR1 is SGHDT and CDR2 is YYEEEE. The CDR3 is made up of 14 amino acids. CDR3 region: CASSPWTRGNEQFF. In nucleotides, the CDR3 is TGTGCCAGCAGCCCTTGGACTAGAGGCAATGAGCAGTTCTTC. Using reference TRBV5-6 and TRBJ2-1 for the parts outside the CDR3, the full variable domain is DAGVTQSPTHLIKTRGQQVTLRCSPKSGHDTVSWYQQALGQGPQFIFQYYEEEERQRGNFPDRFSGHQFPNYSSELNVNALLLGDSALYLCASSPWTRGNEQFFGPGTRLTVL.

As regards this clone: Other DNA sequences in the sample encode the same CDR3. The chain is built from TRBV27 and TRBJ1-4; 7 nucleotides match TRBD1. Germline trimming cut 4 bases from V and 5 bases from J; bases unmatched to any gene: 7. The germline V gene has CDR1 MNHEY and CDR2 SMNVEV (reference sequence). This CDR3 contains 15 residues. The CDR3 is CASSSPAGGNEKLFF. CDR3 nucleotides: TGTGCCAGCAGTTCCCCCGCAGGGGGGAATGAAAAACTGTTTTTT.

This clone was counted only a few times. This chain uses TRBV7-9 with TRBJ1-4; D gene unclear. Germline V gene sequence: CDR1 SEHNR, CDR2 FQNEAQ (reference sequence). Between the trimmed V and J ends, which lost 0 bases and 5 bases, there was a span of 7 bases. This CDR3 has 14 residues. CDR3 amino acids: CASSLAGGNEKLFF. The CDR3 region has the DNA TGTGCCAGCAGCTTAGCGGGAGGGAATGAAAAACTGTTTTTT.

V gene TRBV28 combines with J gene TRBJ2-7, with no clear D. The CDR3 covers 11 residues. The V gene lost 5 bases and the J gene lost 2 bases, with 4 bases spanning the gap. Germline-derived CDR1 and CDR2 are MDHEN and SYDVKM. Here the CDR3 reads CASSITYEQYF. In DNA, the CDR3 is TGTGCCAGCAGTATAACCTACGAGCAGTACTTC.

The V gene is TRBV29-1, the J gene TRBJ2-1; 8 bases fit TRBD2. The ends lost 7 bases at V and 7 bases at J; junction bases unmatched: 9. Looked up from germline, CDR1 is SQVTM and CDR2 is ANQGSEA. There are 13 residues in the CDR3. As DNA, the CDR3 is TGCAGCGGTCGTTCCGGGACTAGAAATGAGCAGTTCTTC. Translating it yields CSGRSGTRNEQFF.

This clone appeared a few times. The chain couples TRBV5-1 to TRBJ2-3; 7 nucleotides agree with TRBD2. The CDR3 runs 15 residues. Per the germline V gene, CDR1 is SGHRS and CDR2 is YFSETQ. V lost 0 bases, J lost 1 base, and 2 bases stayed unmatched. This CDR3 reads CASSLVGGGTDTQYF. CDR3 nucleotides: TGCGCCAGCAGCTTGGTTGGGGGGGGCACAGATACGCAGTATTTT.

The chain joins TRBV5-4 to TRBJ2-5; D is perhaps TRBD2 (7 bases). There are 15 residues in the CDR3. V was pared by 0 bases and J by 5 bases, with 14 bases between. Germline loops: CDR1 SGHNT, CDR2 YYREEE (reference sequence). In DNA, the CDR3 is TGTGCCAGCAGCTTGGCGTTGGGGGGGCTGGAGACCCAGTACTTC. This codes for CASSLALGGLETQYF.

The chain employs TRBV7-9 and TRBJ1-1; a weak D match, TRBD1 (6 bases). CDR1 is SEHNR, CDR2 FQNEAQ, per germline (reference sequence). The CDR3 runs 15 residues. With 3 bases removed from V and 6 bases from J, the gap between germline ends came to 17 bases. DNA for the CDR3: TGTGCCAGCAGCTTGATTGGACAGTTGAATCCTGAAGCTTTCTTT. Amino acids: CASSLIGQLNPEAFF. The variable domain in full, with the rest retrieved from reference TRBV7-9 and TRBJ1-1, is DTGVSQNPRHKITKRGQNVTFRCDPISEHNRLYWYRQTLGQGPEFLTYFQNEAQLEKSRLLSDRFSAERPKGSFSTLEIQRTEQGDSAMYLCASSLIGQLNPEAFFGQGTRLTVV.

This clone was counted between two and nine times. This chain connects TRBV7-2 to TRBJ2-5, with TRBD2 identical over 13 bases. The J segment lost 5 bases and the V segment lost 5 bases, leaving 8 bases of the junction unmatched. Germline V CDR1 and CDR2: SGHTA, FQGNSA. This CDR3 is built from 16 residues. CDR3 region: CASSRTSGSGRETQYF. In nucleotides, the CDR3 is TGTGCCAGCAGCAGGACTAGCGGGAGCGGGAGGGAGACCCAGTACTTC.

This clone has a handful of counts. The V and J genes are TRBV5-6 and TRBJ2-5; D gene unclear. This CDR3 spans 14 amino acids. V lost 0 bases and J lost 1, with 7 bases in between. Germline loops: CDR1 SGHDT, CDR2 YYEEEE. The CDR3 nucleotides read TGTGCCAGCAGCTTGGGGGCAGGCCAAGAGACCCAGTACTTC. It encodes CASSLGAGQETQYF.

The chain carries TRBV7-2 and TRBJ2-1, with TRBD2 matching 7 bases. Germline CDR1 SGHTA, CDR2 FQGNSA. V shed 11 bases and J 6 bases; nucleotides not matched to a gene: 10. The CDR3 totals 13 residues. CDR3 in DNA: TGTGCCTGGAGGCTAGCGGTTAGCAATGAGCAGTTCTTC. Protein product: CAWRLAVSNEQFF.

The chain has TRBV11-2 and TRBJ1-2; D is possibly TRBD1 (5 bases). Looked up from germline, CDR1 is SGHAT and CDR2 is FQNNGV. The ends were cut back, 5 bases at V and 4 bases at J, with 14 bases in the middle. The CDR3 runs 14 residues. CDR3 in DNA: TGTGCCAGCAGCGTCGACGGGGGACCCTATGGCTACACCTTC. Its protein product is CASSVDGGPYGYTF. Together with reference TRBV11-2 and TRBJ1-2, the CDR3 gives the full variable domain: EAGVAQSPRYKIIEKRQSVAFWCNPISGHATLYWYQQILGQGPKLLIQFQNNGVVDDSQLPKDRFSAERLKGVDSTLKIQPAKLEDSAVYLCASSVDGGPYGYTFGSGTRLTVV.

There are a few counts of this clone. This chain links TRBV13 with TRBJ2-1; maybe TRBD1 (5 bases). Trimming removed 0 bases from V and 7 bases from J, with 16 bases in between. From germline, CDR1 is PRHDT and CDR2 FYEKMQ (reference sequence). The CDR3 consists of 16 residues. The CDR3 bases are TGTGCCAGCAGCTTAGGTACAGGTCGTCAGTGGAATGAGCAGTTCTTC. Translation: CASSLGTGRQWNEQFF.

The chain joins TRBV5-4 to TRBJ1-2; D gene ambiguous. With 1 base removed from V and 4 bases from J, the gap between germline ends came to 8 bases. The CDR3 runs 13 residues. The germline V gene encodes CDR1 SGHNT and CDR2 YYREEE (reference sequence). The CDR3 region is CASSLTDSYGYTF. DNA for the CDR3: TGTGCCAGCAGCTTGACAGATTCCTATGGCTACACCTTC.

The chain couples TRBV19 to TRBJ2-7; tentative D call: TRBD1 (5 bases). The V end was cut by 3 bases, the J end by 4 bases, with 13 bases between. CDR3 length: 14 residues. CDR1 is LNHDA, CDR2 SQIVND, per germline (reference sequence). This CDR3 is CASSMIGREYEQYF. The CDR3 DNA reads TGTGCCAGTAGTATGATCGGCAGGGAATACGAGCAGTACTTC.

The rearrangement links TRBV4-1 to TRBJ2-7; 7 bases fit TRBD1. Germline assignment: CDR1 MGHRA and CDR2 YSYEKL. The CDR3 consists of 13 residues. Losses at the gene ends were 0 bases for V and 7 bases for J; bases not matched to a gene: 3. The CDR3 DNA reads as TGCGCCAGCAGCCAAGATCTGGGACAGGAGCAGTACTTC. This translates into CASSQDLGQEQYF.

This clone has only a few counts. The V and J genes are TRBV7-2 and TRBJ2-7, with D possibly matching TRBD2 (6 bases). The CDR3 contains 14 residues. Germline assignment: CDR1 SGHTA and CDR2 FQGNSA. Trimming cost V 4 bases and J 3 bases, with 13 bases left between them. The CDR3, as DNA: TGTGCCAGCAGCTCCCCGGGAGAATACTACGAGCAGTACTTC. Residues: CASSSPGEYYEQYF.

This clone was observed a handful of times. J is TRBJ2-5 and V is TRBV6-1; D is perhaps TRBD1 (5 bases). The J call is in doubt because the DNA end fits TRBJ2-7 better. Germline CDR1 is MNHNS and CDR2 is SASEGT. The CDR3 runs to 14 residues. CDR3 nucleotides: TGTGCCAGCAGCCAAGGGGTGCTAGGCTACGAGCAGTACTTC. Protein: CASSQGVLGYEQYF.

The rearrangement joins TRBV19 to TRBJ2-2; 8 nucleotides line up with TRBD2. Germline V gives CDR1 LNHDA, CDR2 SQIVND (reference sequence). This CDR3 contains 15 residues. The trim removed 5 bases at V and 4 bases at J, leaving 6 bases unmatched. Here the CDR3 reads CASSLRGGTTGELFF. For the CDR3, the DNA is TGTGCCAGTAGTCTACGGGGGGGGACCACCGGGGAGCTGTTTTTT.

This chain joins TRBV2 and TRBJ2-7; 8 bases align to TRBD2. After removal of 5 bases from V and 2 bases from J, the junction contained 5 bases not matched to a gene. From germline, CDR1 is SNHLY and CDR2 FYNNEI. CDR3 length equals 14 residues. CDR3 nucleotides: TGTGCCAGCAGTATTAGCGGGGATACCTACGAGCAGTACTTC. This sequence encodes CASSISGDTYEQYF.

Only a few counts were recorded for this clone. V gene TRBV27 combines with J gene TRBJ2-5, with a weak D call TRBD1 (5 bases). Trimming left V 1 base short and J 1 base short, with 7 bases between. Germline-derived CDR1 and CDR2 are MNHEY and SMNVEV (reference sequence). CDR3 length equals 14 residues. CDR3 sequence: CASSLWGLQETQYF. The CDR3 nucleotides are TGTGCCAGCAGTTTATGGGGCCTCCAAGAGACCCAGTACTTC.

There are a few counts of this clone. In DNA, the CDR3 is TGTGCCAGCAGTTCGAAGCTACAGGGGACGGCCGGCACTGAAGCTTTCTTT. Translating gives CASSSKLQGTAGTEAFF. The chain links TRBV28 to TRBJ1-1, with TRBD1 matching 7 bases. The CDR3 totals 17 residues. From germline, CDR1 is MDHEN and CDR2 SYDVKM. V shed 4 bases and J 4 bases; nucleotides not matched to a gene: 15.

By sample fraction, this clone is medium-sized. The genes are TRBV6-4 and TRBJ2-1; 7 nucleotides align to TRBD2. Germline V lookup: CDR1 MRHNA, CDR2 SNTAGT. V trimming: 3 bases; J trimming: 4 bases; junction bases outside the gene matches: 0. This CDR3 is built from 13 residues. CDR3 nucleotide sequence: TGTGCCAGCAGTGAGCGGGAGTACAATGAGCAGTTCTTC. This translates into CASSEREYNEQFF.

This clone appeared many times. The chain combines TRBV25-1 with TRBJ2-5; possibly TRBD1 for D (6 bases). The germline V gene encodes CDR1 MGHDK and CDR2 SYGVNS. The CDR3 runs to 14 residues. The ends were cut back, 4 bases at V and 5 bases at J, with 14 bases in the middle. The CDR3 loop reads CASSVTGMGETQYF. The CDR3 DNA is TGTGCCAGCAGTGTGACAGGAATGGGGGAGACCCAGTACTTC. The full variable domain, its missing parts supplied by reference TRBV25-1 and TRBJ2-5, is EADIYQTPRYLVIGTGKKITLECSQTMGHDKMYWYQQDPGMELHLIHYSYGVNSTEKGDLSSESTVSRIRTEHFPLTLESARPSHTSQYLCASSVTGMGETQYFGPGTRLLVL.

The chain links TRBV7-8 to TRBJ2-3; TRBD2 aligns across 12 bases. With V trimmed by 5 bases and J by 2 bases, 2 bases remained unmatched. CDR1 and CDR2 from the germline V gene are SGHVS and FQNEAQ. This CDR3 comprises 15 residues. The CDR3 DNA reads TGTGCCAGCAGCCGGACTAGCGGGACCACAGATACGCAGTATTTT. Its protein is CASSRTSGTTDTQYF.

The V and J genes are TRBV28 and TRBJ2-7; D is unclear. This CDR3 has 11 residues. The V end lost 6 bases, the J end lost 3 bases, and 6 bases lay between the germline ends. CDR1 is MDHEN and CDR2 is SYDVKM in the germline V gene. The CDR3: CASSPLYEQYF. The CDR3 coding sequence is TGTGCCAGCAGCCCTCTCTACGAGCAGTACTTC.

This clone has a handful of counts. The V gene is TRBV11-3, the J gene TRBJ2-1; tentative D call: TRBD1 (5 bases). The length of the CDR3 is 18 residues. CDR1 and CDR2 (germline): SGHNT, YENEEA. V gave up 1 base and J gave up 0 bases, with 16 bases separating them. CDR3 loop: CASSLVGQGFSSYNEQFF. CDR3 DNA: TGTGCCAGCAGCTTAGTGGGCCAGGGCTTTAGCTCCTACAATGAGCAGTTCTTC.

The J gene is TRBJ2-4, the V gene TRBV6-5, with D maybe TRBD2 (5 bases). V lost 9 bases, J lost 13 bases, and 10 bases lay in between. CDR3 length: 9 amino acids. CDR1 is MNHEY and CDR2 is SVGAGI in the germline V gene. This CDR3 is CARSRRQYF. The CDR3 DNA follows: TGTGCCAGATCCAGGAGGCAGTACTTC.

Notes on this clone: At one end, the junction sequence differs from germline, possibly due to a read error. CDR3 nucleotide sequence: TGTGCTAGCAGCTACGCGGGAGCCGTGGGGGATGAGCAGTTCTTC. It codes for CASSYAGAVGDEQFF. The chain has TRBV7-7 and TRBJ2-1; 7 bases match TRBD2. The CDR3 runs to 15 residues. From germline, CDR1 is SSHAT and CDR2 FNYEAQ (reference sequence).

The chain is built from TRBV2 and TRBJ1-5, with no clear D. Trimming removed 6 bases from V and 0 bases from J, with 12 bases in between. This CDR3 comprises 15 residues. CDR1 is SNHLY, CDR2 FYNNEI, per germline. The CDR3: CASRWATDSNQPQHF. The DNA of the CDR3 is TGTGCCAGCAGGTGGGCAACGGATAGCAATCAGCCCCAGCATTTT. Complete variable domain (other parts from reference TRBV2 and TRBJ1-5): EPEVTQTPSHQVTQMGQEVILRCVPISNHLYFYWYRQILGQKVEFLVSFYNNEISEKSEIFDDQFSVERPDGSNFTLKIRSTKLEDSAMYFCASRWATDSNQPQHFGDGTRLSIL.

This clone was seen a handful of times. This rearrangement joins TRBV4-1 to TRBJ2-7; a weak D match, TRBD2 (6 bases). V was pared by 4 bases and J by 3 bases, with 16 bases between. The CDR3 runs to 15 residues. Germline CDR1 and CDR2: MGHRA and YSYEKL. CDR3 residues: CASSLNGLADYEQYF. In nucleotides, the CDR3 is TGCGCCAGCAGCCTTAATGGCTTAGCGGACTACGAGCAGTACTTC.

This clone showed up just a few times. The rearrangement uses TRBV6-1 and TRBJ1-5; TRBD1 agrees at 8 bases. V gave up 6 bases and J gave up 4 bases; unmatched junction bases: 5. Germline CDR1 reads MNHNS; CDR2 reads SASEGT. The CDR3 has 14 residues. The CDR3 loop reads CASSGTGGNQPQHF. For the CDR3, the DNA is TGTGCCAGCAGCGGAACAGGGGGAAATCAGCCCCAGCATTTT.